This paragraph reports one T cell receptor (beta chain). This clonotype appeared a few times. Its antigen specificity is not known. Per-base qualities were not stored, and no clone one base away is much larger. This entry is derived from a study of blood T cells in healthy people across ages (dated by TCRdb to between 2014 and 2016). As for the study more broadly: In model experiments, roughly one uniquely barcoded TCR beta cDNA molecule per two T cells was captured by template switching. Using deep sequencing normalized with unique cDNA molecular identifiers, the study measured how TCR beta repertoire diversity changes with age. The donors were split into four age groups: young (average approximately 16 years), middle-aged (about 40), aged (approximately 60) and long-lived (about 74). To avoid experimental bias, donors of different ages were randomly spread across the sequencing lanes. Two additional independent replicas of 1 million unique cDNA reads from the same blood draw were analyzed for two donors (one aged 18 to 29 and one aged 80 or older). What the work shows at the level of the full study, not this receptor alone: Estimates of total diversity from one million sequenced T cells were regarded as lower bounds and underestimates. Conclusive comparison of naive and antigen-experienced compartments was prevented by the profiling of bulk unsorted PBMCs. Because the CMV infection status of the donors was unknown, age-related changes in expanded clonotypes may potentially have been confounded. As age increased, observed TCR beta diversity per million T cells dropped in a roughly linear way, and a significant reduction was already evident by age about 40. Compared with the aged group, more naive CD4+ T cells, fewer expanded clones and increased TCR diversity were shown by the long-lived group, suggesting age selection. There was a strong correlation between observed TCR beta diversity and the percentage of naive T cells measured by flow cytometry.

The protocol used for the library was 5' RACE. The instrument was an Illumina HiSeq 2500. A second roughly 6 to 12 cycle PCR used a sample-barcoded 5' primer and a J-beta primer mix. A template-switch 5' adaptor carrying 12 random nucleotides introduced a unique molecular identifier onto each TCR beta cDNA molecule. Each sample yielded at least 2.5 million CDR3-containing paired-end reads. First-strand cDNA synthesis was performed from all RNA using the Mint cDNA synthesis kit, with priming by a TRBC-specific oligonucleotide. Following uracil-DNA glycosylase treatment, a first 18-cycle PCR with universal primers M1SS and BC2_uni_R was performed on all cDNA. In the paper's pipeline: Each sample was normalized by randomly selecting 1 million high-quality reads, each carrying a distinct molecular identifier. Instead of being binned into consensus sequences, reads with shared molecular identifiers were discarded. MiTCR, with a Q25 quality threshold and the strictest error-elimination algorithm, was used for CDR3 identification, clonotype clustering and error correction. A nonparametric unseen species model with Euler transformation was used to estimate lower-bound total TCR beta diversity. In-frame beta chains were kept once TCRdb had trimmed the public reads at Q25 with fastp and called clones with MiXCR. Merged by CDR3 protein, the rows form single entries marked with the most common genes and DNA. It is TCRdb's table, rather than the study itself, that gives the V and J calls and clone size. Present in this sample are about 290,000 distinct CDR3 sequences, roughly 27% of which were seen just once. The ten top clones hold over 25% of the sample.

Systemically healthy Caucasian individuals from Russia, approximately 39 in total and aged about 6 to 95 years, were included as donors. About 9.1 milliliters of peripheral blood were collected from each donor into EDTA-treated Vacutainer tubes. Ficoll-Paque density-gradient centrifugation was used to isolate PBMCs, with at least 7 million per sample. Total RNA, at least 6 micrograms per sample, was extracted from PBMCs with Trizol reagent. For every donor, an aliquot of PBMCs went through flow cytometry to measure the percentages of naive CD45RAhigh/CD27high T cells. Via the germline V gene, CDR1 is MGHRA and CDR2 YSYEKL. The junction shows trimming of 4 bases on V and 2 bases on J, and the gene matches do not reach 8 bases of it. From its cysteine to its phenylalanine, the CDR3 spans 18 amino acids. Only the CDR3 DNA is retained, 54 bases long and in frame from the first base.

This TCR came from a woman aged 70-85 years in good health. This sequence uses TRBV4-1 and TRBJ2-1, with 13 bases in between that match TRBD2. The sequencing sample was made of blood. Here the CDR3 is given as CASSRGQGTSGTYNEQFF. The sequence in DNA is TGCGCCAGCAGCCGAGGACAGGGGACTAGCGGGACCTACAATGAGCAGTTCTTC.